Listed below are T cell receptor beta chains from one sample, sequenced in a study of cytomegalovirus exposure and HLA in healthy donors. Assay: immunoSEQ multiplex PCR; the TCRdb copy retains only in-frame clones and omits some. Of about 300,000 clones detected, roughly 89% appear once; the ten largest clones hold 3.5% to 4.5%. Material: PBMCs. The receptors originated from a man aged 40-55 years in good health and CMV-seropositive. The CDR3 runs from the conserved cysteine through the conserved F or W. The D gene is left open where the match is weak. Clone size is given for some rows only: seen once, a few or many times, or a class if the clone is expanded.

TRBJ2-1,few,.,15,TRBV4-1,CASSQEGRVYNEQFF,TGCGCCAGCAGCCAAGAGGGGCGTGTTTACAATGAGCAGTTCTTC
TRBJ2-3,once,.,15,TRBV28,CASSSGDRSTDTQYF,TGTGCCAGCAGTTCAGGGGATCGAAGCACAGATACGCAGTATTTT
TRBJ2-2,.,.,16,TRBV15,CATSRDRTKNTGELFF,TGTGCCACCAGCAGAGATCGCACAAAGAACACCGGGGAGCTGTTTTTT
TRBJ2-7,few,TRBD2,16,TRBV5-1,CASSLGASREAYEQYF,TGCGCCAGCAGCTTGGGTGCCTCGCGGGAGGCCTACGAGCAGTACTTC
TRBJ2-7,.,TRBD2,14,TRBV5-1,CASSYAASGGEQYF,TGCGCCAGCAGCTATGCCGCTAGCGGGGGCGAGCAGTACTTC
TRBJ2-2,.,TRBD2,16,TRBV9,CASSLMGRSGNGELFF,TGTGCCAGCAGTCTTATGGGGCGGAGCGGGAACGGGGAGCTGTTTTTT
TRBJ2-1,.,TRBD2,16,TRBV5-1,CASSLGLAGGWNEQFF,TGCGCCAGCAGCTTAGGGCTAGCGGGAGGGTGGAATGAGCAGTTCTTC
TRBJ2-7,.,TRBD2,15,TRBV10-3,CAISESLASSYEQYF,TGTGCCATCAGTGAGTCACTAGCGAGTTCCTACGAGCAGTACTTC
TRBJ2-7,.,.,16,TRBV4-1,CASSQEARTVFREQYF,TGCGCCAGCAGCCAAGAAGCTCGGACAGTTTTTCGCGAGCAGTACTTC
TRBJ2-7,.,TRBD2,18,TRBV4-1,CASSQDPGLAGVTYEQYF,TGCGCCAGCAGCCAAGATCCGGGACTAGCGGGAGTGACCTACGAGCAGTACTTC
TRBJ2-1,few,.,15,TRBV4-3,CASSHTESSYNEQFF,TGCGCCAGCAGCCACACAGAAAGCTCCTACAATGAGCAGTTCTTC
TRBJ2-7,.,.,13,TRBV7-9,CASSFGAGYEQYF,TGTGCCAGCAGCTTCGGAGCAGGGTACGAGCAGTACTTC
TRBJ1-5,.,.,16,TRBV27,CASILAGIYSNQPQHF,TGTGCCAGCATCCTGGCAGGGATTTATAGCAATCAGCCCCAGCATTTT
TRBJ2-2,.,TRBD1,15,TRBV2,CASTGTGVNTGELFF,TGTGCCAGCACCGGGACAGGGGTAAACACCGGGGAGCTGTTTTTT
TRBJ1-2,.,.,14,TRBV4-3,CASSPQQGNYGYTF,TGCGCCAGCAGCCCACAACAGGGTAACTATGGCTACACCTTC
TRBJ1-1,.,TRBD1,14,TRBV7-9,CASSSGQGATEAFF,TGTGCCAGCAGCTCTGGACAGGGGGCCACTGAAGCTTTCTTT
TRBJ1-1,.,.,13,TRBV10-3,CAISESTATEAFF,TGTGCCATCAGTGAGTCCACAGCCACTGAAGCTTTCTTT
TRBJ1-4,.,.,13,TRBV9,CASSGELGEKLFF,TGTGCCAGCAGCGGGGAGCTGGGTGAAAAACTGTTTTTT
TRBJ2-3,once,TRBD2,11,TRBV20-1,CSVAGGDTQYF,TGCAGTGTGGCGGGAGGAGATACGCAGTATTTT
TRBJ2-1,once,.,15,TRBV11-2,CASSLIGSRYNEQFF,TGTGCCAGCAGCTTAATCGGGAGCCGCTACAATGAGCAGTTCTTC
TRBJ2-1,.,.,14,TRBV25-1,CASSELGPNNEQFF,TGTGCCAGCAGTGAATTGGGCCCGAACAATGAGCAGTTCTTC
TRBJ1-4,.,.,14,TRBV30,CAWSSDKGIEKLFF,TGTGCCTGGAGTTCGGACAAGGGGATTGAAAAACTGTTTTTT
TRBJ1-1,.,TRBD1,15,TRBV28,CASSRGTGVRTEAFF,TGTGCCAGCAGTCGAGGGACAGGGGTTAGGACTGAAGCTTTCTTT
TRBJ2-3,once,TRBD1,14,TRBV18,CASSPGTGVDTQYF,TGTGCCAGCTCACCAGGGACAGGGGTAGATACGCAGTATTTT
TRBJ2-3,.,TRBD2,16,TRBV28,CASSGLAGGYTDTQYF,TGTGCCAGTTCCGGACTAGCGGGAGGTTATACAGATACGCAGTATTTT
TRBJ1-4,.,.,14,TRBV19,CASTPGGRDEKLFF,TGTGCCAGCACCCCGGGGGGACGGGATGAAAAACTGTTTTTT
TRBJ2-7,.,.,15,TRBV21-1,CASSNEVNSNYEQYF,TGTGCCAGCAGCAACGAAGTAAATTCTAACTACGAGCAGTACTTC
TRBJ1-1,.,.,14,TRBV6-1,CASSRGTGNTEAFF,TGTGCCAGCAGTAGGGGGACGGGGAACACTGAAGCTTTCTTT
TRBJ1-4,.,.,17,TRBV21-1,CASSKTFDRGGNEKLFF,TGTGCCAGCAGCAAAACCTTCGACAGGGGAGGTAATGAAAAACTGTTTTTT